Listed below are T cell receptor beta chains from one sample, sequenced in a study of blood T cell repertoires in COVID-19. Generated by immunoSEQ multiplex PCR, the TCRdb table keeps only in-frame clones and is missing some. The sample shows some 370,000 clones, around 87% of them seen only once. Source material: peripheral blood. These receptors originate from a woman aged 30 to 39 with COVID-19, enrolled during active disease. Each CDR3 is given with its conserved first and last residue. D genes are given only for firm matches. A row's size may be missing; if present it is once, few, many or a size class.

J,size,D,V,length,DNA,CDR3
TRBJ2-3,.,.,TRBV7-3,13,TGTGCCAGCAGCCAAGACACTAGCACTACGCAGTATTTT,CASSQDTSTTQYF
TRBJ2-7,.,TRBD2,TRBV11-2,17,TGTGCCAGCAGCCCCGGTTATGGGACTAGGGGCTTCTACGAGCAGTACTTC,CASSPGYGTRGFYEQYF
TRBJ2-7,.,TRBD2,TRBV6-5,15,TGTGCCAGCAGTTACGTAGCGGGTAACAACTACGAGCAGTACTTC,CASSYVAGNNYEQYF
TRBJ1-2,.,.,TRBV6-5,14,TGTGCCAGCAGTTCCTACCCGACTCTCTATGGCTACACCTTC,CASSSYPTLYGYTF
TRBJ2-5,.,.,TRBV7-2,14,TGTGCCAGCAGCTTAGCTGGGCAGCAAGAGACCCAGTACTTC,CASSLAGQQETQYF
TRBJ1-5,.,.,TRBV28,15,TGTGCCAGCAGTTTATTAGGGAGAGGGAATCAGCCCCAGCATTTT,CASSLLGRGNQPQHF
TRBJ2-5,.,.,TRBV6-5,15,TGTGCCAGCAGTTATTCCTGGCGGGGTCAAGAGACCCAGTACTTC,CASSYSWRGQETQYF
TRBJ1-6,.,TRBD1,TRBV5-5,14,TGTGCCAGCAGCCGACAGGGAATGGATTCACCCCTCCACTTT,CASSRQGMDSPLHF
TRBJ2-1,.,TRBD2,TRBV5-1,16,TGCGCCAGCAGCTTGGGACTAGCGGGGAATTACAATGAGCAGTTCTTC,CASSLGLAGNYNEQFF
TRBJ2-1,once,TRBD2,TRBV6-4,15,TGTGCCAGCAGTGAGCTAGCGGGAGAGGGGAATGAGCAGTTCTTC,CASSELAGEGNEQFF
TRBJ1-6,.,.,TRBV25-1,16,TGTGCCAGCAGTGAATCTCAGGCGAACTATAATTCACCCCTCCACTTT,CASSESQANYNSPLHF
TRBJ1-2,.,.,TRBV30,14,TGTGCCTGGAGTGTAGCAGGGCCACTCTATGGCTACACCTTC,CAWSVAGPLYGYTF
TRBJ2-2,.,.,TRBV18,14,TGTGCCAGCTCACCAAGAGGACAAACCGGGGAGCTGTTTTTT,CASSPRGQTGELFF
TRBJ2-3,few,TRBD2,TRBV3-1/TRBV3-2,15,TGTGCCAGCAGCCAAAGCGGGAGGGTAGCAGATACGCAGTATTTT,CASSQSGRVADTQYF
TRBJ2-7,once,TRBD1,TRBV12-5,13,TGTGCTAGTGGGAGGGACGGGACAGGACTCCTTTACTTC,CASGRDGTGLLYF
TRBJ2-3,.,.,TRBV11-3,14,TGTGCCAGCAGCTTAGGTCCAGGGTGGGATACGCAGTATTTT,CASSLGPGWDTQYF
TRBJ1-5,.,.,TRBV27,13,TGTGCCAGCAGTTTATCGTACAATCAGCCCCAGCATTTT,CASSLSYNQPQHF
TRBJ1-3,.,TRBD1,TRBV29-1,15,TGCAGCGCCAGCCCGGGACAGGGAATTGGAAACACCATATATTTT,CSASPGQGIGNTIYF
TRBJ1-5,.,.,TRBV7-9,15,TGTGCCAGCAGCCAAACAGGTACGGGCAATCAGCCCCAGCATTTT,CASSQTGTGNQPQHF
TRBJ2-3,.,.,TRBV6-5,12,TGTGCCAGCAGTCCCGGCACAGATACGCAGTATTTT,CASSPGTDTQYF
TRBJ2-5,.,TRBD1,TRBV2,12,TGTGCCAGCAGGGACAGGGTAGAGACCCAGTACTTC,CASRDRVETQYF
TRBJ2-1,.,TRBD1,TRBV11-2,14,TGTGCCAGCAGCTCAGATCGGGACAGCAATGAGCAGTTCTTC,CASSSDRDSNEQFF
TRBJ2-3,.,TRBD2,TRBV6-2/TRBV6-3,15,TGTGCCAGCAGTTTAGCGGGAGTTTTGACAGATACGCAGTATTTT,CASSLAGVLTDTQYF
TRBJ2-5,once,TRBD2,TRBV25-1,14,TGTGCCAGCAGTGAAGGGAGGGCCCCGCGGGCCCAGTACTTC,CASSEGRAPRAQYF
TRBJ2-7,.,TRBD1,TRBV6-5,15,TGTGCCAGCAGTTCCGCGGACAGGGGGCCCTACGAGCAGTACTTC,CASSSADRGPYEQYF
TRBJ2-7,few,TRBD2,TRBV30,13,TGTGCCTGGAGTAAGCGGGGGACCTACGAGCAGTACTTC,CAWSKRGTYEQYF
TRBJ2-7,.,TRBD1,TRBV24-1,15,TGTGCCACCAGTGACCCAGGTGACAGGGGCTACGAGCAGTACTTC,CATSDPGDRGYEQYF
TRBJ2-1,.,.,TRBV21-1,16,TGTGCCAGCAGCAAAATCGGGACAGGGTTTCCCCATGAGCAGTTCTTC,CASSKIGTGFPHEQFF
TRBJ1-3,.,.,TRBV7-2,13,TGTGCCAGAGCAGGGGTCTCTGGAAACACCATATATTTT,CARAGVSGNTIYF
TRBJ2-1,.,TRBD2,TRBV7-2,18,TGTGCCAGCAGCCCGAGGAGGACTAGCGGGAGAGGGCGGAATGAGCAGTTCTTC,CASSPRRTSGRGRNEQFF
TRBJ2-5,.,TRBD1,TRBV30,15,TGTGCCTGGAGTGAGGGAGAGGGGGCTGTGGAGACCCAGTACTTC,CAWSEGEGAVETQYF
TRBJ2-7,few,TRBD2,TRBV7-2,14,TGTGCCAGCAGCTTAGAGTCTAGCGGTCGCGAGCAGTACTTC,CASSLESSGREQYF
TRBJ1-2,.,TRBD1,TRBV11-1,14,TGTGCCAGCAGCTTAGGCCCGGACAGGGGAGGCTACACCTTC,CASSLGPDRGGYTF
TRBJ1-2,once,.,TRBV30,13,TGTGCCTGGAGCGCCAGCGCTAACTATGGCTACACCTTC,CAWSASANYGYTF
TRBJ2-1,.,.,TRBV19,11,TGTGCCAGTAGTACCCGACAGGAGCAGTTCTTC,CASSTRQEQFF
TRBJ2-3,.,TRBD2,TRBV5-1,16,TGCGCCAGCAGCCGCGTAGCGGGAGTCCGCACAGATACGCAGTATTTT,CASSRVAGVRTDTQYF
TRBJ2-7,.,TRBD1,TRBV6-5,15,TGTGCCAGCAGCAAAGCGGACAGGGCCACCTACGAGCAGTACTTC,CASSKADRATYEQYF
TRBJ1-5,.,.,TRBV7-5,12,TGTGTCAGAAGATCGACAGATCAGCCCCAGCATTTT,CVRRSTDQPQHF
TRBJ2-4,.,TRBD2,TRBV28,14,TGTGCCAGCAGGGAGTTTAGCGGGAGGAACATTCAGTACTTC,CASREFSGRNIQYF
TRBJ2-5,.,.,TRBV5-4,14,TGTGCCAGCAGCACACCTACCCCACAGGGGACCCAGTACTTC,CASSTPTPQGTQYF
TRBJ2-2,.,.,TRBV10-3,14,TGTGCCATCAGTGAGGACAGGAGGACCGGGGAGCTGTTTTTT,CAISEDRRTGELFF
TRBJ2-1,.,.,TRBV5-1,15,TGCGCCAGCAGCTCCACGACAGGTTCCTACAATGAGCAGTTCTTC,CASSSTTGSYNEQFF